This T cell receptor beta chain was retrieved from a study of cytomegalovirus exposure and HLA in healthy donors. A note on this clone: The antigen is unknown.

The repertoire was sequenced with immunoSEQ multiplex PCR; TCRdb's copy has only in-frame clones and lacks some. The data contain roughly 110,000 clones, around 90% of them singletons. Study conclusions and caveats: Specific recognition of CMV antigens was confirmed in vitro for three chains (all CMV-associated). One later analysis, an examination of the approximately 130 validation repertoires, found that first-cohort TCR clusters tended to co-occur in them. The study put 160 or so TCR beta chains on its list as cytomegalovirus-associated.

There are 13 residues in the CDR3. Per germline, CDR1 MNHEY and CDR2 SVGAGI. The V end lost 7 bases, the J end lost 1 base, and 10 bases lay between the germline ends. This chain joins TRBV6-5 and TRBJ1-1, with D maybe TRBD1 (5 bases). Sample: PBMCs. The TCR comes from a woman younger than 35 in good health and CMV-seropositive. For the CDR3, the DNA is TGTGCCAGCACCAGGGCAGCGAACACTGAAGCTTTCTTT. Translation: CASTRAANTEAFF.